What follows are 27 T cell receptor beta chains derived from one specimen sequenced in a study of prognosis after radiotherapy for stage I lung cancer. The TCR beta CDR3 region was amplified from genomic DNA, with two rounds of multiplex PCR being used for the amplification. First-round PCR used primers specific to each TRBV and TRBJ gene. One entry per CDR3 protein results from TCRdb running MiXCR on the multiplex PCR reads. The sample carries under 75,000 distinct CDR3 sequences, about 30% recorded once. The material sequenced was PBMCs, taken before or after stereotactic body radiation therapy (not recorded which). These receptors all stem from a donor aged 50 or older with non-small cell lung cancer.

The rearrangement links TRBV19 to TRBJ1-2, with TRBD1 matching 9 bases. V shed 7 bases, J shed 8 bases, and the junction held 14 bases outside the gene matches. CDR3 length: 15 amino acids. The germline gives CDR1 LNHDA, CDR2 SQIVND (reference sequence). CDR3 sequence reads: CASNTTTGGLRGYTF. CDR3 nucleotides: TGTGCCAGTAATACGACTACAGGGGGCTTAAGGGGCTACACCTTC.

This clonotype was observed many times. The rearrangement links TRBV12-3 or TRBV12-4 to TRBJ2-7, with 7 bases that match TRBD1. Trimming removed 6 bases from V and 7 bases from J; junction bases left unmatched: 9. This CDR3 has 13 residues. The CDR3 region is CASSKYRGWEQYF. CDR3 sequence (DNA): TGTGCCAGCAGCAAATACAGGGGTTGGGAGCAGTACTTC.

As for this clonotype: One base away lies a much larger clone, so this may be a sequencing read error. V and J are TRBV9 and TRBJ2-2, with D unclear. V was cut by 6 bases and J by 6 bases, with 12 bases left in between. In germline, CDR1 is SGDLS, CDR2 YYNGEE. The CDR3 extends over 13 amino acids. CDR3 sequence (DNA): TGTGCCAGCAACCCCTACCAAGCCGGGGAGCTGTTTTTT. This translates into CASNPYQAGELFF. The variable domain in full, completed from reference TRBV9 and TRBJ2-2, reads DSGVTQTPKHLITATGQRVTLRCSPRSGDLSVYWYQQSLDQGLQFLIQYYNGEERAKGNILERFSAQQFPDLHSELNLSSLELGDSALYFCASNPYQAGELFFGEGSRLTVL.

This clonotype has a count of ten or more. V is TRBV11-2 and J is TRBJ1-1; the match to TRBD1 covers 8 bases. The CDR3 contains 14 residues. Germline CDR1 is SGHAT and CDR2 is FQNNGV. The trim removed 5 bases at V and 3 bases at J, leaving 5 bases unmatched. For the CDR3, the DNA is TGTGCCAGCAGCCTCACAGGGGGTGACACTGAAGCTTTCTTT. Encoded protein: CASSLTGGDTEAFF.

In this sample, this clonotype turned up many times. J is TRBJ1-2 and V is TRBV6-1, with unresolved D. CDR3 length: 15 amino acids. Trimming took off 0 bases at V and 4 bases at J, with 12 bases between the two ends. CDR1 MNHNS and CDR2 SASEGT come from the germline V gene. CDR3 in amino acids: CASSEAHLGRYGYTF. DNA of the CDR3: TGTGCCAGCAGTGAAGCGCATCTAGGGCGCTATGGCTACACCTTC.

As regards this clonotype: A far bigger clonotype differs at one base, so this is likely a read error. The final CDR3 position lacks the conserved phenylalanine or tryptophan, pointing to a likely read error. This chain connects TRBV6-5 to TRBJ2-2; tentatively, D is TRBD2 (5 bases). Trimming took 6 bases from V and 8 from J, leaving 19 bases between them. The CDR3 runs 15 residues. CDR1 and CDR2 from the germline V gene are MNHEY and SVGAGI. CDR3 nucleotide sequence: TGTGCCAGCAGCTTAGACCAGCGGTTGCGAGGGGAGCTGTTTCTT. Its translation: CASSLDQRLRGELFL.

This clonotype has only a few counts. This sequence may be a read error, since a much larger clone differs from it by one base. The chain carries TRBV7-2 and TRBJ2-1, with no clear D. Germline CDR1 is SGHTA and CDR2 is FQGNSA. V gave up 2 bases and J gave up 8 bases, with 10 bases separating them. This CDR3 contains 13 residues. CDR3 in DNA: TGTGCCAGCAGCTTAAGCAGTGTCGATGAGCAGTTCTTC. This codes for CASSLSSVDEQFF.

This clonotype was counted at least ten times. This chain uses TRBV18 with TRBJ1-3; D uncertain. V gave up 1 base and J gave up 3 bases, with 7 bases separating them. The CDR3 loop spans 14 amino acids. CDR1 KGHSH and CDR2 LQKENI come from the germline V gene. The DNA for the CDR3 is TGTGCCAGCTCACCACAGGGCCTTGGAAACACCATATATTTT. Amino acid sequence: CASSPQGLGNTIYF.

This clonotype was picked up many times. This sequence joins TRBV11-2 and TRBJ2-7, with D perhaps matching TRBD1 (6 bases). The V gene lost 5 bases and the J gene lost 2 bases, with 16 bases spanning the gap. This CDR3 is 15 amino acids long. Germline-derived CDR1 and CDR2 are SGHAT and FQNNGV. CDR3 residues: CASSIRDTVTYEQYF. As DNA, the CDR3 is TGTGCCAGCAGCATAAGGGACACGGTAACCTACGAGCAGTACTTC.

The chain combines TRBV28 with TRBJ1-5; TRBD1 aligns across 9 bases. The germline gives CDR1 MDHEN, CDR2 SYDVKM. V lost 9 bases to trimming and J lost 6 bases; unmatched junction nucleotides: 12. The CDR3 has 15 amino acids. The CDR3 here is CASSTGGVGSQPQHF. The CDR3 DNA reads as TGTGCCAGTAGTACAGGGGGCGTGGGCAGTCAGCCCCAGCATTTT.

This clonotype was detected ten times or more. The chain has TRBV12-3 or TRBV12-4 and TRBJ1-4; perhaps TRBD1 as D (5 bases). This CDR3 is 14 amino acids long. The V end was cut by 6 bases, the J end by 6 bases, with 14 bases between. In nucleotides, the CDR3 is TGTGCCAGCAGCCGCGACAGTATCCATGAAAAACTGTTTTTT. It encodes CASSRDSIHEKLFF.

This clonotype was observed at least ten times. This chain uses TRBV20-1 with TRBJ2-7; D gene uncertain. Trimming shortened V by 0 bases and J by 4 bases, and 7 bases separated the two germline ends. The CDR3 sequence is 12 residues long. In germline, CDR1 is DFQATT, CDR2 SNEGSKA (reference sequence). CDR3 residues: CSARDLGYEQYF. The CDR3 bases are TGCAGTGCTAGAGATCTAGGGTACGAGCAGTACTTC.

Note on this clonotype: An end of the junction differs from the germline gene, which may be a read error. V is TRBV7-8 and J is TRBJ1-1; D not resolved. Germline V gives CDR1 SGHVS, CDR2 FQNEAQ. CDR3 length equals 14 residues. For the CDR3, the DNA is TGTGCCAGCAGCTTGGGAGCTGGGAGTACTGAAGCTTTATTT. This gives the protein CASSLGAGSTEALF. Full variable domain (rest looked up from reference TRBV7-8 and TRBJ1-1): GAGVSQSPRYKVAKRGQDVALRCDPISGHVSLFWYQQALGQGPEFLTYFQNEAQLDKSGLPSDRFFAERPEGSVSTLKIQRTQQEDSAVYLCASSLGAGSTEALFGQGTRLTVV.

The sample holds many counts of this clonotype. The rearrangement links TRBV18 to TRBJ2-7; the match to TRBD1 covers 11 bases. With V trimmed by 5 bases and J by 6 bases, 3 bases remained unmatched. The germline V gene has CDR1 KGHSH and CDR2 LQKENI. The CDR3 contains 13 residues. This CDR3 is CASSADRGREQYF. Here the CDR3 DNA reads TGTGCCAGCTCAGCGGACAGGGGGCGCGAGCAGTACTTC.

The chain employs TRBV2 and TRBJ2-1; D possibly matches TRBD1 or TRBD2 (6 bases each). The germline V gene has CDR1 SNHLY and CDR2 FYNNEI. The length of the CDR3 is 14 residues. V dropped 5 bases and J dropped 6 bases, with 14 bases sitting between them. For the CDR3, the DNA is TGTGCCAGCAGTCTAGGGGGGTCGCGCAATGAGCAGTTCTTC. Protein: CASSLGGSRNEQFF.

A few counts support this clonotype. A single base separates this from a much larger clone, so it may be a read error. V usage is TRBV7-2 and J usage is TRBJ1-4; D call uncertain. The CDR3 is made up of 15 amino acids. From germline, CDR1 is SGHTA and CDR2 FQGNSA. The CDR3 sequence: CAGSLTRATNEKLFF. As DNA, the CDR3 is TGTGCCGGCAGCTTAACGAGGGCAACTAATGAAAAACTGTTTTTT.

This clonotype was detected many times. The CDR3 bases are TGCAGTGCTAATTGGGGTGGTGGCTACACCTTC. This encodes CSANWGGGYTF. The chain links TRBV20-1 to TRBJ1-2; D is uncertain. This CDR3 contains 11 residues. Germline CDR1 is DFQATT and CDR2 is SNEGSKA (reference sequence). V lost 4 bases and J lost 7, with 10 bases in between.

This clonotype occurred once. A far larger clone differs by one base, so this is likely a read error. V usage is TRBV7-2 and J usage is TRBJ1-2; 9 nucleotides match TRBD1. The CDR3 totals 15 residues. Per the germline V gene, CDR1 is SGHTA and CDR2 is FQGNSA. In DNA, the CDR3 is TGTGCCCGCAGCTTAGTGACGACAGGGGGTAATGGCTACACCTTC. Translated: CARSLVTTGGNGYTF. The variable domain in full, with the rest retrieved from reference TRBV7-2 and TRBJ1-2, is GAGVSQSPSNKVTEKGKDVELRCDPISGHTALYWYRQSLGQGLEFLIYFQGNSAPDKSGLPSDRFSAERTGGSVSTLTIQRTQQEDSAVYLCARSLVTTGGNGYTFGSGTRLTVV.

This clonotype was counted at least ten times. The CDR3 spells CASSQNSGGVYNEQFF. The CDR3 region has the DNA TGTGCCAGCAGCCAAAACAGCGGGGGAGTCTACAATGAGCAGTTCTTC. The chain combines TRBV14 with TRBJ2-1, with 8 bases fitting TRBD2. The CDR3 has 16 amino acids. Germline V gives CDR1 SGHDN, CDR2 FVKESK. The J segment lost 3 bases and the V segment lost 2 bases, leaving 6 bases of the junction unmatched.

Only a few counts were recorded for this clonotype. A much larger clone sits a single nucleotide away, making a read error possible. This chain links TRBV19 with TRBJ1-2, with D uncertain. The CDR3 has 15 residues. Deletions cut 7 bases from V and 4 bases from J, with 19 bases between. The germline V gene has CDR1 LNHDA and CDR2 SQIVND (reference sequence). CDR3 protein: CASTADTRTRYGYTF. The CDR3 coding sequence is TGTGCCAGTACTGCCGACACCAGAACCCGCTATGGCTACACCTTC.

This clonotype was counted many times. The V call is TRBV6-2 or TRBV6-3, the J call TRBJ2-5; TRBD2 aligns across 13 bases. J gave up 4 bases and V 5 bases, and 4 bases lay outside the gene matches. Germline values: CDR1 MNHEY, CDR2 SVGEGT. The CDR3 loop spans 15 amino acids. The CDR3 DNA reads TGTGCCAGCAGTCCGGGGACTAGCGGGGCAGAGACCCAGTACTTC. Protein: CASSPGTSGAETQYF.

This clonotype was observed at least ten times. The chain links TRBV7-9 to TRBJ1-3, with 7 bases that match TRBD1. V lost 5 bases to trimming and J lost 3 bases; unmatched junction nucleotides: 7. The CDR3 is 15 residues long. The germline CDR1 and CDR2 sequences are SEHNR and FQNEAQ (reference sequence). The CDR3 is CASSPTGLHGNTIYF. The CDR3, as DNA: TGTGCCAGCAGCCCGACAGGGTTACATGGAAACACCATATATTTT.

This clonotype has at least ten counts. The chain links TRBV2 to TRBJ2-7; 8 bases line up with TRBD1. Germline V gene sequence: CDR1 SNHLY, CDR2 FYNNEI. The CDR3 is made up of 17 amino acids. Trimming took 2 bases from V and 4 from J; bases not matched to a gene: 13. As DNA, the CDR3 is TGTGCCAGCAGTGAATTCCCCCCACAGGGGGTCTGGTACGAGCAGTACTTC. It specifies CASSEFPPQGVWYEQYF.

This clonotype was seen at least ten times. J is TRBJ1-6 and V is TRBV6-1; D perhaps matches TRBD1 (5 bases). Per germline, CDR1 MNHNS and CDR2 SASEGT. This CDR3 spans 13 amino acids. The V end lost 5 bases, the J end lost 14 bases, and 16 bases lay between the germline ends. The CDR3: CASSQGRGGTLHF. As DNA, the CDR3 is TGTGCCAGCAGTCAGGGACGGGGAGGAACCCTCCACTTT.

This rearrangement joins TRBV6-1 to TRBJ2-1; TRBD2 agrees at 7 bases. Germline V gene lookup returns CDR1 MNHNS and CDR2 SASEGT. CDR3 size: 14 residues. V shed 8 bases, J shed 0 bases, and the junction held 4 bases outside the gene matches. The CDR3 reads CASGEGNSYNEQFF. In nucleotides, the CDR3 is TGTGCCAGCGGGGAGGGGAACTCCTACAATGAGCAGTTCTTC.

This clonotype was seen at least ten times. The V gene is TRBV20-1, the J gene TRBJ2-7; D possibly corresponds to TRBD2 (6 bases). V lost 2 bases and J 1 base, leaving 15 bases between the germline ends. This CDR3 is built from 15 residues. Germline CDR1 reads DFQATT; CDR2 reads SNEGSKA (reference sequence). CDR3 DNA: TGCAGTGCTAGAAAGCCGGGACTCCTATCCTACGAGCAGTACTTC. As protein: CSARKPGLLSYEQYF.

As for this clonotype: This could be a read error, since a much larger clone is one nucleotide away. This CDR3 is missing its conserved last phenylalanine or tryptophan, likely due to a read error. The chain joins TRBV5-6 to TRBJ1-3, with a weak D call TRBD1 (5 bases). The V gene's germline CDR1 is SGHDT and CDR2 YYEEEE. The CDR3 extends over 12 amino acids. Trimming took off 4 bases at V and 5 bases at J, with 7 bases between the two ends. CDR3 DNA: TGTGCCAGCAGCGTGGACAGAAACACCATATATCTT. Protein: CASSVDRNTIYL.